This TCR beta chain was identified during a study of molecular identifiers for immune sequencing clone quantification. CDR1 and CDR2 (germline): SEHNR, FQNEAQ (reference sequence). This CDR3 has 14 amino acids. Germline trimming cut 5 bases from V and 5 bases from J; bases unmatched to any gene: 7. MiXCR, run by TCRdb on the PCR reads, gives a single entry per CDR3 protein. The data hold hundreds of thousands of distinct CDR3 sequences, with 25% observed a single time. In this sample, this clonotype turned up many times. The genes are TRBV7-9 and TRBJ2-7; 9 bases align to TRBD1. This clonotype was sampled from a human donor in good health. Some libraries in this study had Jurkat cell RNA spiked in. Material: naive CD8+ T cells from blood, with Jurkat cell RNA spiked in. The subset was: FACS-sorted CD8+CD4-CCR7+CD45RA+ naive T cells. CDR3 bases: TGTGCCAGCAGCCCTTGGGACAGGGCTAACGAGCAGTACTTC. This translates into CASSPWDRANEQYF.